The 17 T cell receptor beta chains in this list originate from one sample, sequenced in a study of monozygotic twins with inflammatory bowel disease. Following a re-call of the 5' RACE reads, TCRdb has one entry per CDR3 protein and lacks DNA. Recorded for this sample: approximately 390,000 distinct CDR3 sequences. The sequenced sample consisted of blood. The receptors shown here come from a human donor with ulcerative colitis or Crohn's disease, or a healthy co-twin of an affected twin (not recorded which).

This chain links TRBV20-1 with TRBJ2-3; TCRdb picks TRBD2, but there is no DNA to check that call. The CDR3 loop spans 15 amino acids. Germline CDR1 DFQATT, CDR2 SNEGSKA (reference sequence). The CDR3 region is CSANPGSWATDTQYF.

The rearrangement uses TRBV25-1 and TRBJ2-2; TCRdb indicates TRBD2, and absent DNA this call remains unverified. This CDR3 is 15 amino acids long. From germline, CDR1 is MGHDK and CDR2 SYGVNS. CDR3 sequence reads: CASTPGTTNTGELFF.

This CDR3 reads CASSYSPQAVVTGELFF. The chain couples TRBV6-5 to TRBJ2-2; TCRdb's D call, TRBD2, is unchecked because there is no DNA. The germline gives CDR1 MNHEY, CDR2 SVGAGI. This CDR3 has 17 residues.

The rearrangement links TRBV5-4 to TRBJ2-3; TCRdb returns TRBD1, unconfirmable since there is no DNA. Germline CDR1 reads SGHNT; CDR2 reads YYREEE (reference sequence). This CDR3 has 15 amino acids. The CDR3 loop is CASSGSVGGTDTQYF.

The CDR3 loop is CASRSDPGTEAFF. The chain has TRBV5-5 and TRBJ1-1; no DNA is available, so the TRBD1 call from TCRdb remains unchecked. Looked up from germline, CDR1 is SGHKS and CDR2 is YYEKEE (reference sequence). CDR3 length: 13 residues.

The chain couples TRBV10-3 to TRBJ2-3; TCRdb gives TRBD2 as the D gene, but with no DNA this cannot be confirmed. The CDR3 runs 16 residues. Per the germline V gene, CDR1 is ENHRY and CDR2 is SYGVKD. This CDR3 reads CAISQGASGEVGTQYF.

V and J are TRBV10-3 and TRBJ1-6; checking the TCRdb D call of TRBD1 is not possible without DNA. Per the germline V gene, CDR1 is ENHRY and CDR2 is SYGVKD. The CDR3 is made up of 14 amino acids. This chain's CDR3 is CAIRGGQDNSPLHF.

The rearrangement uses TRBV14 and TRBJ2-2; TCRdb outputs TRBD2, but without DNA this stays unchecked. Germline assignment: CDR1 SGHDN and CDR2 FVKESK. This CDR3 has 14 residues. CDR3 sequence: CASSQDRGIGELFF.

V gene TRBV20-1 combines with J gene TRBJ1-5; TCRdb names TRBD1, which stays unverified in the absence of DNA. Germline CDR1 is DFQATT and CDR2 is SNEGSKA (reference sequence). This CDR3 region has 15 residues. CDR3 sequence: CSAKGRAGGNQPQHF.

The chain joins TRBV5-1 to TRBJ2-2. Germline values: CDR1 SGHRS, CDR2 YFSETQ. The CDR3 contains 15 residues. CDR3 sequence reads: CASSSFTTNTGELFF. Full variable domain (missing parts from reference TRBV5-1 and TRBJ2-2): KAGVTQTPRYLIKTRGQQVTLSCSPISGHRSVSWYQQTPGQGLQFLFEYFSETQRNKGNFPGRFSGRQFSNSRSEMNVSTLELGDSALYLCASSSFTTNTGELFFGEGSRLTVL.

V usage is TRBV29-1 and J usage is TRBJ2-5. The CDR3 runs 12 residues. Germline lookup yields CDR1 SQVTM and CDR2 ANQGSEA. CDR3 loop: CIVTGNQETQYF.

The chain carries TRBV6-5 and TRBJ2-1. The CDR3 is 17 amino acids. The germline gives CDR1 MNHEY, CDR2 SVGAGI. The CDR3 here is CASSYSGTPQVYNEQFF.

The chain joins TRBV19 to TRBJ1-1. This CDR3 has 13 amino acids. In germline, CDR1 is LNHDA, CDR2 SQIVND (reference sequence). The CDR3 loop is CASSMVLNTEAFF.

The chain links TRBV20-1 to TRBJ1-1; TCRdb returns TRBD1, unconfirmable since there is no DNA. Germline V gene lookup returns CDR1 DFQATT and CDR2 SNEGSKA (reference sequence). This CDR3 contains 14 residues. CDR3 sequence: CSASSTGGNTEAFF.

V and J are TRBV2 and TRBJ2-3; without DNA, the TCRdb call of TRBD2 cannot be checked. Germline-derived CDR1 and CDR2 are SNHLY and FYNNEI. This CDR3 is 15 amino acids long. The CDR3 loop reads CASRRLAGGGDTQYF.

This chain links TRBV5-1 with TRBJ2-1; the D call of TRBD2 rests on TCRdb alone, since no DNA is present to check it. This CDR3 is built from 16 residues. Germline V CDR1 and CDR2: SGHRS, YFSETQ. CDR3 protein: CASSVPRLAAYNEQFF.

The rearrangement uses TRBV24-1 and TRBJ2-5. Germline V gene data show CDR1 as KGHDR and CDR2 as SFDVKD. This CDR3 is 13 amino acids long. The CDR3 sequence is CATSDSYRETQYF.